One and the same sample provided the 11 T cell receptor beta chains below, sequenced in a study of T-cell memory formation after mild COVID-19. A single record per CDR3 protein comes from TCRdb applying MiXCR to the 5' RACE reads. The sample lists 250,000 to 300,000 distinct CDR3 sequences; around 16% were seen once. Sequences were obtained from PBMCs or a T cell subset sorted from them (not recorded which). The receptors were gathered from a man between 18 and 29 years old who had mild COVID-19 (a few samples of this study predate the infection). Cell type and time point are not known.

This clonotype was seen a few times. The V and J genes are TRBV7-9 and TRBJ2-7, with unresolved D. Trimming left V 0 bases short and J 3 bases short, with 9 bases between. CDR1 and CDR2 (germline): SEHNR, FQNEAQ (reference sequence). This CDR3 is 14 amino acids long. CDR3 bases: TGTGCCAGCAGCTTAGCGGGAACAGACTACGAGCAGTACGTC. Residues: CASSLAGTDYEQYV.

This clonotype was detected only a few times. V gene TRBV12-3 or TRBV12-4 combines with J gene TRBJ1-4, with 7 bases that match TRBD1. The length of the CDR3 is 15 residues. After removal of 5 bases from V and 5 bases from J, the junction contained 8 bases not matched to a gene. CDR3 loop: CASSPGGQKNEKLFF. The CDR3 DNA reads TGTGCCAGCAGTCCAGGGGGACAGAAAAATGAAAAACTGTTTTTT.

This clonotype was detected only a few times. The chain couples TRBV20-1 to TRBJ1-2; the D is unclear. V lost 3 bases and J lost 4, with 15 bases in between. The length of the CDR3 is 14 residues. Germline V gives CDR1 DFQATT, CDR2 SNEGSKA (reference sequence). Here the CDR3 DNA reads TGCAGTGCTAGTGGGTTGGCGCTCCTCTATGGCTACACCTTC. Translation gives CSASGLALLYGYTF.

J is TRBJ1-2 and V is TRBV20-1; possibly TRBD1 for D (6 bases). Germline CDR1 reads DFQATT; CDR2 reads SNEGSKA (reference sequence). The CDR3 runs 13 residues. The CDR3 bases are TGCAGGGCGGGGGCAGCCTCTAACTATGGCTACACCTTC. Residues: CRAGAASNYGYTF.

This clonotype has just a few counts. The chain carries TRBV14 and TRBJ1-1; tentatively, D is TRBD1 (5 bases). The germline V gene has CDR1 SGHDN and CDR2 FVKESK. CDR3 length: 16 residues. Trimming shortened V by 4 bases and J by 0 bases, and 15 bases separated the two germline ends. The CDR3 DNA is TGTGCCAGCAGCCGGGGACTCCCCTTTCTGAACACTGAAGCTTTCTTT. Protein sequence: CASSRGLPFLNTEAFF.

In nucleotides, the CDR3 is TGTGCCAGTAGTATAGATCCAGGGGAAGAGACCCAGTACTTC. Its translation: CASSIDPGEETQYF. The J gene is TRBJ2-5, the V gene TRBV19, with D maybe TRBD1 (6 bases). Trimming pared 0 bases from V and 3 bases from J, leaving 8 bases between. Germline V CDR1 and CDR2: LNHDA, SQIVND (reference sequence). The CDR3 covers 14 residues.

This CDR3 reads CASSTALGTDTQYF. The CDR3 nucleotides read TGCGCCAGCAGCACGGCATTAGGCACAGATACGCAGTATTTT. This chain links TRBV5-1 with TRBJ2-3, with D unresolved. The CDR3 spans 14 residues. Germline V gene sequence: CDR1 SGHRS, CDR2 YFSETQ. The germline V and J ends were trimmed by 4 bases and 1 base, with 10 bases remaining between them.

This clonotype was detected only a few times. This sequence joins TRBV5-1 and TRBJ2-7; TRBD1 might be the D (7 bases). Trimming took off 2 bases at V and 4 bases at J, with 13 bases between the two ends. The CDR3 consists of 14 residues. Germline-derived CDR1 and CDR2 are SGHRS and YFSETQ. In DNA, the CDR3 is TGCGCCAGCAGCTTCGACAGGGCGGGGTACGAGCAGTACTTC. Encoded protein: CASSFDRAGYEQYF.

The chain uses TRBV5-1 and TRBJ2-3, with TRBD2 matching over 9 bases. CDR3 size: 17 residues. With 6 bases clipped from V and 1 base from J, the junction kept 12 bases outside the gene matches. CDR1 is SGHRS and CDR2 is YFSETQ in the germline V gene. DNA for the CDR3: TGCGCCAGCACCCGGCCTAGCGGGGCCGGCGGCACAGATACGCAGTATTTT. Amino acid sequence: CASTRPSGAGGTDTQYF.

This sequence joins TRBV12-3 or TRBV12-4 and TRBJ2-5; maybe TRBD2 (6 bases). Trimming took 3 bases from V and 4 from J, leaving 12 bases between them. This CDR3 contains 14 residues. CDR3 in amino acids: CASSFGGSGETQYF. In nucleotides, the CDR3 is TGTGCCAGCAGTTTCGGGGGTAGCGGAGAGACCCAGTACTTC.

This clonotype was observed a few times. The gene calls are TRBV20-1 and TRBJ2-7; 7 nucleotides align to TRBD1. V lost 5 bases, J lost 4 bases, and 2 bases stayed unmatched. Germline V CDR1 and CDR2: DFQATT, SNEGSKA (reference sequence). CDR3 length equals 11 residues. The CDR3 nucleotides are TGCAGTGCTTTGGGACAGTACGAGCAGTACGTC. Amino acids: CSALGQYEQYV.